A single sample gave rise to the 16 T cell receptor beta chains below, sequenced in a study of cytomegalovirus exposure and HLA in healthy donors. The PCR had 60 Vbeta and 13 Jbeta primers. Clones were sequenced by immunoSEQ multiplex PCR, and TCRdb holds only the in-frame ones, with some missing. The sample lists tens of thousands of clones; 65% to 80% were seen once. Sequencing used PBMCs. The origin of the receptors is a young man in good health and CMV-seronegative.

The V and J genes are TRBV6-6 and TRBJ1-4; tentative D call: TRBD1 (6 bases). Trimming took off 7 bases at V and 5 bases at J, with 14 bases between the two ends. This CDR3 is 14 amino acids long. CDR1 is MNHNY, CDR2 SVGAGI, per germline (reference sequence). Here the CDR3 DNA reads TGTGCCAGCAAAAAACAGGGCCCGAATGAAAAACTGTTTTTT. As protein: CASKKQGPNEKLFF.

CDR3 sequence: CASSVGLAGGAGELFF. CDR3 DNA: TGTGCCAGCAGCGTAGGTCTAGCGGGGGGAGCCGGGGAGCTGTTTTTT. This chain connects TRBV9 to TRBJ2-2; TRBD2 matches at 11 bases. The germline CDR1 and CDR2 sequences are SGDLS and YYNGEE. V lost 0 bases to trimming and J lost 6 bases; unmatched junction nucleotides: 4. The CDR3 spans 16 residues.

This clone was found a few times. The chain joins TRBV25-1 to TRBJ1-5, with TRBD1 matching 7 bases. V gave up 6 bases and J gave up 0 bases; unmatched junction bases: 8. Germline V gene lookup returns CDR1 MGHDK and CDR2 SYGVNS. The CDR3 totals 16 residues. This CDR3 is CASSWDRVSSNQPQHF. CDR3 sequence (DNA): TGTGCCAGCAGCTGGGACAGAGTGAGTAGCAATCAGCCCCAGCATTTT.

The chain employs TRBV18 and TRBJ2-7; 9 nucleotides match TRBD1. Germline V CDR1 and CDR2: KGHSH, LQKENI. This CDR3 region has 14 residues. V lost 6 bases, J lost 6 bases, and 9 bases stayed unmatched. The CDR3 region is CASSPGQGYGEQYF. CDR3 DNA: TGTGCCAGCTCCCCCGGACAGGGGTACGGCGAGCAGTACTTC.

For this clone: One end of the junction does not line up with germline, which may come from a read error. V is TRBV6-5 and J is TRBJ1-5; possibly TRBD1 for D (6 bases). The CDR3 spans 15 residues. Germline CDR1 reads MNHEY; CDR2 reads SVGAGI. This CDR3 is CASTLKPGGNQPQHF. The CDR3 region has the DNA TGTGCCAGCACCCTAAAACCGGGGGGCAACCAGCCCCAGCATTTT.

The chain carries TRBV2 and TRBJ1-5, with 11 positions matching TRBD1. CDR3 length equals 15 residues. Per the germline V gene, CDR1 is SNHLY and CDR2 is FYNNEI. After removal of 6 bases from V and 5 bases from J, the junction contained 6 bases not matched to a gene. The CDR3 bases are TGTGCCAGCAGAGCGGACAGGGGGCTCGATCAGCCCCAGCATTTT. Protein sequence: CASRADRGLDQPQHF.

The chain recombines TRBV25-1 with TRBJ1-6, with 9 positions matching TRBD1. Germline V gene lookup returns CDR1 MGHDK and CDR2 SYGVNS. The CDR3 is 15 amino acids. Trimming cost V 3 bases and J 10 bases; bases outside gene matches: 7. The CDR3 DNA follows: TGTGCCAGCAGTGAGGGGGACAGGGTGTCCTCACCCCTCCACTTT. It specifies CASSEGDRVSSPLHF.

This clone was detected only a few times. This rearrangement joins TRBV14 to TRBJ1-4; D possibly corresponds to TRBD1 (5 bases). CDR1 and CDR2 from the germline V gene are SGHDN and FVKESK. The CDR3 sequence is 15 residues long. Deletions cut 1 base from V and 8 bases from J, with 14 bases between. CDR3 sequence (DNA): TGTGCCAGCAGCCAAGCGGGGGTGACGGGGGAAAAACTGTTTTTT. It is translated as CASSQAGVTGEKLFF.

V gene TRBV7-9 combines with J gene TRBJ1-3; D call uncertain. Trimming cost V 6 bases and J 0 bases, with 12 bases left between them. Germline CDR1 SEHNR, CDR2 FQNEAQ (reference sequence). This CDR3 contains 15 residues. CDR3 region: CASRQDTHSGNTIYF. CDR3 DNA: TGTGCCAGCAGACAAGACACCCACTCTGGAAACACCATATATTTT.

The sample holds a few counts of this clone. The J gene is TRBJ2-7, the V gene TRBV6-6; 10 bases fit TRBD1. The CDR3 sequence is 14 residues long. Unmatched junction bases numbered 8, after V lost 7 bases and J lost 5 bases. Germline V gene sequence: CDR1 MNHNY, CDR2 SVGAGI (reference sequence). Here the CDR3 DNA reads TGTGCCAGCACAACCGGGACAGGGGTAAACGAGCAGTACTTC. This codes for CASTTGTGVNEQYF.

The chain employs TRBV4-1 and TRBJ2-7, with 9 bases that match TRBD1. The V gene end was trimmed by 1 base and the J gene end by 2 bases; junction bases not matched to a gene: 3. There are 15 residues in the CDR3. CDR1 is MGHRA and CDR2 is YSYEKL in the germline V gene. The CDR3 nucleotides are TGCGCCAGCAGCCAAGGACAGGGGGGGACCTACGAGCAGTACTTC. The encoded protein is CASSQGQGGTYEQYF.

The V call is TRBV6-5, the J call TRBJ2-1, with 9 bases fitting TRBD1. J lost 7 bases, V lost 4 bases, and 11 bases had no gene match. The CDR3 is 16 residues long. Germline CDR1 MNHEY, CDR2 SVGAGI. CDR3 loop: CASSWTPGQGGNEQFF. In DNA form, the CDR3 reads TGTGCCAGCAGTTGGACTCCGGGACAGGGAGGAAATGAGCAGTTCTTC.

The V call is TRBV2, the J call TRBJ1-6, with TRBD1 as a possible D gene (5 bases). The CDR3 length is 17 residues. CDR1 is SNHLY and CDR2 is FYNNEI in the germline V gene. Trimming stripped 0 bases from V and 10 bases from J, with 19 bases between. The chain's CDR3 is CASSEALGTASESPLHF. The CDR3 region has the DNA TGTGCCAGCAGTGAAGCGCTAGGGACTGCCAGCGAATCACCCCTCCACTTT.

This clone was detected only a few times. In nucleotides, the CDR3 is TGTGCCAGTACCGTGGGGGGTACTGAAGCTTTCTTT. It specifies CASTVGGTEAFF. The J gene is TRBJ1-1, the V gene TRBV19, with D perhaps matching TRBD1 (5 bases). The germline V gene has CDR1 LNHDA and CDR2 SQIVND (reference sequence). V was cut by 7 bases and J by 5 bases, with 11 bases left in between. This CDR3 comprises 12 residues.

This chain uses TRBV27 with TRBJ1-1, with D maybe TRBD1 (6 bases). Per the germline V gene, CDR1 is MNHEY and CDR2 is SMNVEV (reference sequence). This CDR3 has 13 amino acids. With 9 bases removed from V and 0 bases from J, the gap between germline ends came to 11 bases. The CDR3 DNA is TGTGCCAGTCAGGGGCAAATGAACACTGAAGCTTTCTTT. This sequence encodes CASQGQMNTEAFF.

V usage is TRBV9 and J usage is TRBJ1-1; 8 nucleotides align to TRBD1. This CDR3 comprises 15 residues. The trim removed 4 bases at V and 5 bases at J, leaving 10 bases unmatched. Germline loops: CDR1 SGDLS, CDR2 YYNGEE. CDR3 amino acids: CASSSRQGALTEAFF. CDR3 DNA: TGTGCCAGCAGCTCGCGTCAGGGGGCCTTAACTGAAGCTTTCTTT.